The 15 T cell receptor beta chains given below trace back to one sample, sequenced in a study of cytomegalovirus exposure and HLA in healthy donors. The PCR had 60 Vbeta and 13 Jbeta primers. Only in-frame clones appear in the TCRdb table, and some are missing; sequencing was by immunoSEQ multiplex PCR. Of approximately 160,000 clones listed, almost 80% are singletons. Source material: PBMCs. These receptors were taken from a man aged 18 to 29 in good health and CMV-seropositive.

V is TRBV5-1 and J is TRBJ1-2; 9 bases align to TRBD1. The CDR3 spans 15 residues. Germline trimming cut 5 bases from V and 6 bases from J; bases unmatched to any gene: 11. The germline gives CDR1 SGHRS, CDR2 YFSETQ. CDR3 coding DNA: TGCGCCAGCAGAGAAACAGGGGGCCCGGGGCATGGCTACACCTTC. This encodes CASRETGGPGHGYTF.

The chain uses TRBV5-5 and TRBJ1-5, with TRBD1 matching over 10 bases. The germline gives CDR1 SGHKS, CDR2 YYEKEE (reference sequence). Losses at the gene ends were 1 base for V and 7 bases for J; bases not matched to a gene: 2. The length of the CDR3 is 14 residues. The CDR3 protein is CASSLWTGGQPQHF. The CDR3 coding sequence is TGTGCCAGCAGCTTGTGGACAGGGGGACAGCCCCAGCATTTT.

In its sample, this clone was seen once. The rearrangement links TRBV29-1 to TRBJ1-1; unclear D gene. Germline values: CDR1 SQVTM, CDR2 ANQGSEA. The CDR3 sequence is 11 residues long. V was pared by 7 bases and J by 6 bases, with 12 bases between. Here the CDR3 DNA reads TGCAGCGCCGCGGGTTTCGCTGAAGCTTTCTTT. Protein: CSAAGFAEAFF.

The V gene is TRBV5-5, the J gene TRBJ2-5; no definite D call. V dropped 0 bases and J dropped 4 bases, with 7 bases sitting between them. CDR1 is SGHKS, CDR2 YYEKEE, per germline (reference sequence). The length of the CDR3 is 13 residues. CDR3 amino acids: CASSLESVETQYF. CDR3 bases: TGTGCCAGCAGCTTGGAATCTGTAGAGACCCAGTACTTC. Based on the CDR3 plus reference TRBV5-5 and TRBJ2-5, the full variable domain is DAGVTQSPTHLIKTRGQQVTLRCSPISGHKSVSWYQQVLGQGPQFIFQYYEKEERGRGNFPDRFSARQFPNYSSELNVNALLLGDSALYLCASSLESVETQYFGPGTRLLVL.

CDR3 bases: TGTGCAAGTCGCTTTCGCCGACACCTGAACACTGAAGCTTTCTTT. Encoded protein: CASRFRRHLNTEAFF. The V and J genes are TRBV12-2 and TRBJ1-1; the tabulated D call, TRBD1, remains unverified against the DNA. TRBV12-2 is flagged as a pseudogene. The CDR3 sequence is 15 residues long.

In DNA, the CDR3 is TGTGCCAGCAGTTTTGGCGGGACAGGAGCGTACAATGAGCAGTTCTTC. Protein sequence: CASSFGGTGAYNEQFF. The V and J genes are TRBV27 and TRBJ2-1, with 8 nucleotides matching TRBD1. V trimming: 3 bases; J trimming: 4 bases; junction bases outside the gene matches: 8. The CDR3 loop spans 16 amino acids. Germline loops: CDR1 MNHEY, CDR2 SMNVEV (reference sequence).

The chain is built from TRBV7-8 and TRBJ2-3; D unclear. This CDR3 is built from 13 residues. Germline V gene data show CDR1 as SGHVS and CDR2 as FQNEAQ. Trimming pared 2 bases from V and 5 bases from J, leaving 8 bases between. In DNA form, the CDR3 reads TGTGCCAGCAGCTTATTGAGGATAGATACGCAGTATTTT. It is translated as CASSLLRIDTQYF.

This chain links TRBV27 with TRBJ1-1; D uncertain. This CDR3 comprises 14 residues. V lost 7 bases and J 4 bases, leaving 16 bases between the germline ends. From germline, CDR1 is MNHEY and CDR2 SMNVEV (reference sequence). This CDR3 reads CASKGGLGGTEAFF. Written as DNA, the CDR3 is TGTGCCAGCAAGGGCGGGCTGGGCGGCACTGAAGCTTTCTTT.

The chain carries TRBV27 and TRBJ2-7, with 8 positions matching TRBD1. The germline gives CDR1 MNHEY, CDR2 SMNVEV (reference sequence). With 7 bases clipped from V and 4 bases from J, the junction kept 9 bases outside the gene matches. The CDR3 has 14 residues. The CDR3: CASTAGGASYEQYF. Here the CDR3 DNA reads TGTGCCAGCACCGCAGGGGGCGCGTCTTACGAGCAGTACTTC.

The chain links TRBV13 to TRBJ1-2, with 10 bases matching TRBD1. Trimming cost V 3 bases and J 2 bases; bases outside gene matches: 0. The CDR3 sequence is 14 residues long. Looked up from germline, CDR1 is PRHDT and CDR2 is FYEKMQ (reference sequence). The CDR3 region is CASSLTGGNYGYTF. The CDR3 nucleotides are TGTGCCAGCAGCTTGACAGGGGGCAACTATGGCTACACCTTC.

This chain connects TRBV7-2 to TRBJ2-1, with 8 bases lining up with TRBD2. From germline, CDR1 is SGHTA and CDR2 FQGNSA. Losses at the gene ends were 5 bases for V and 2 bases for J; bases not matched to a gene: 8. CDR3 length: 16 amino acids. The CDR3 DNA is TGTGCCAGCAGCAGGGGGACGGGACTAGCCTACAATGAGCAGTTCTTC. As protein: CASSRGTGLAYNEQFF.

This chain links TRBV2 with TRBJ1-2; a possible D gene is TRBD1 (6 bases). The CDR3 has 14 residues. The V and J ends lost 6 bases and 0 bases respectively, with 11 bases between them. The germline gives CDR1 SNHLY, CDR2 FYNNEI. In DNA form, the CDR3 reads TGTGCCAGCAGCCTGACAGGAGCTAACTATGGCTACACCTTC. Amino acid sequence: CASSLTGANYGYTF.

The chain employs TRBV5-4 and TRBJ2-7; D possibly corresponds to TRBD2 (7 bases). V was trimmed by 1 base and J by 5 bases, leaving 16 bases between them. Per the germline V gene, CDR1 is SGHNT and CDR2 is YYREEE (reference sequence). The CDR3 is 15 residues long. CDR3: CASSLWRGGLDEQYF. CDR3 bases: TGTGCCAGCAGCTTGTGGAGGGGGGGCCTCGACGAGCAGTACTTC.

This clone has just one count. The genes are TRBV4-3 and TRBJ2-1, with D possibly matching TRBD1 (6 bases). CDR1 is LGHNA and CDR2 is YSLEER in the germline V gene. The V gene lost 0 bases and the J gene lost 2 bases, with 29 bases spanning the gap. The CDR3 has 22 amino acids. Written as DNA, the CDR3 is TGCGCCAGCAGCCAAGATCCGGTATTGGTGGGGGCGCAATCCACCGCCTACAATGAGCAGTTCTTC. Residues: CASSQDPVLVGAQSTAYNEQFF.

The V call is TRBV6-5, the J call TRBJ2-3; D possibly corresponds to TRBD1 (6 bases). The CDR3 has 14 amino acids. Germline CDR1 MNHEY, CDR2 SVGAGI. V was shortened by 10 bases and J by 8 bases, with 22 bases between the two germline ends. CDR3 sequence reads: CATLQDSEGVTQYF. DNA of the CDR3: TGTGCCACCTTACAAGACAGCGAGGGGGTTACGCAGTATTTT.